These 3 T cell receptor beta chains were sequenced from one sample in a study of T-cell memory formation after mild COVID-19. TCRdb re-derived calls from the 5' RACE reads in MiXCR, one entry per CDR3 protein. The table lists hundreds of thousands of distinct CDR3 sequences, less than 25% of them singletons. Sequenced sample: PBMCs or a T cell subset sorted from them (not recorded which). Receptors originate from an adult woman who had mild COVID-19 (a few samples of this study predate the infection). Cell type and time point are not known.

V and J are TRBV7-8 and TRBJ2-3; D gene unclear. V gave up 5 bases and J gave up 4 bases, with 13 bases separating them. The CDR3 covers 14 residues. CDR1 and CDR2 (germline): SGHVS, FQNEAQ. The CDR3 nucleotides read TGTGCCAGCAGCCTTCGTGCCGGGTCAGATACGCAGTATTTT. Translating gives CASSLRAGSDTQYF.

The CDR3 loop is CASRTPVGIEQFF. CDR3 DNA sequence: TGTGCCAGCAGGACCCCGGTGGGGATCGAGCAGTTCTTC. The chain couples TRBV6-1 to TRBJ2-1; unclear D gene. Trimming stripped 6 bases from V and 10 bases from J, with 16 bases between. The CDR3 extends over 13 amino acids. Germline-derived CDR1 and CDR2 are MNHNS and SASEGT.

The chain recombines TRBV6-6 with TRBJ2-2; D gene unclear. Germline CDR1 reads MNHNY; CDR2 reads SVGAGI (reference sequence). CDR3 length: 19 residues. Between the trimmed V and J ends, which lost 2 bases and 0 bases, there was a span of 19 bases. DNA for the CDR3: TGTGCCAGCAGTTACGACCCCGGAGTCAGGAGAGCGAACACCGGGGAGCTGTTTTTT. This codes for CASSYDPGVRRANTGELFF.